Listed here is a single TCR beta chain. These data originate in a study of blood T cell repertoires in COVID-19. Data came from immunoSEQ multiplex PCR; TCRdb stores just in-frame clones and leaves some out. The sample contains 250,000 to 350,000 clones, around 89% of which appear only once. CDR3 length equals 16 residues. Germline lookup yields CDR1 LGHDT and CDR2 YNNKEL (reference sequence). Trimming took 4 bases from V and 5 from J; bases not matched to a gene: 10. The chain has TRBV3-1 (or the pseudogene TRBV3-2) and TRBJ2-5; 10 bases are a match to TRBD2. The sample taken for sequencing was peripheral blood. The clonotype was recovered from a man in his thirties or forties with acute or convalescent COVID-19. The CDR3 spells CASSPSERGGLETQYF. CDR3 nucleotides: TGTGCCAGCAGCCCCTCCGAGCGGGGGGGCCTGGAGACCCAGTACTTC.